This passage covers 5 T cell receptor beta chains from one sample sequenced in a study of blood T cell repertoires in COVID-19. Libraries were prepared by immunoSEQ multiplex PCR; TCRdb keeps only in-frame clonotypes and omits some of them. In the table there are roughly 200,000 clones, about 80% of which are singletons. Sample: peripheral blood. The receptors derive from a woman aged 60 to 75 with COVID-19, enrolled during active disease.

The chain couples TRBV27 to TRBJ1-1; D is unresolved. Trimming removed 4 bases from V and 6 bases from J, with 15 bases in between. The germline gives CDR1 MNHEY, CDR2 SMNVEV (reference sequence). CDR3 size: 14 residues. The CDR3 DNA reads TGTGCCAGCAGTTCCGGGGTGGACCGGTCTGAAGCTTTCTTT. Protein: CASSSGVDRSEAFF.

The chain has TRBV28 and TRBJ1-1; 10 bases agree with TRBD1. The germline CDR1 and CDR2 sequences are MDHEN and SYDVKM. J lost 4 bases, V lost 5 bases, and 4 bases had no gene match. The CDR3 is 14 amino acids. The CDR3, as DNA: TGTGCCAGCAGTCCGACAGGGGGCGGCACTGAAGCTTTCTTT. The encoded protein is CASSPTGGGTEAFF.

This chain connects TRBV4-3 to TRBJ1-4, with D tentatively TRBD1 (6 bases). This CDR3 is built from 16 residues. Germline loops: CDR1 LGHNA, CDR2 YSLEER. V was shortened by 1 base and J by 0 bases, with 9 bases between the two germline ends. CDR3: CASSQGQGTTNEKLFF. The CDR3 DNA follows: TGCGCCAGCAGCCAAGGGCAGGGGACAACTAATGAAAAACTGTTTTTT.

This chain connects TRBV15 to TRBJ2-7, with TRBD2 matching 7 bases. Per germline, CDR1 LNHNV and CDR2 YYDKDF (reference sequence). There are 17 residues in the CDR3. Germline trimming cut 1 base from V and 1 base from J; bases unmatched to any gene: 10. The CDR3 DNA follows: TGTGCCACCAGCAGAGCCACCTCTAGCGGCAGATCCTACGAGCAGTACTTC. Translating it yields CATSRATSSGRSYEQYF. Supplemented by reference TRBV15 and TRBJ2-7, the full variable domain reads DAMVIQNPRYQVTQFGKPVTLSCSQTLNHNVMYWYQQKSSQAPKLLFHYYDKDFNNEADTPDNFQSRRPNTSFCFLDIRSPGLGDTAMYLCATSRATSSGRSYEQYFGPGTRLTVT.

The chain links TRBV24-1 to TRBJ2-1; 10 positions agree with TRBD1. Germline CDR1 KGHDR, CDR2 SFDVKD. This CDR3 is built from 17 residues. J lost 7 bases, V lost 3 bases, and 11 bases had no gene match. For the CDR3, the DNA is TGTGCCACCAGTGATCCTAGGGGGACAGGGGTAAAAAATGAGCAGTTCTTC. This codes for CATSDPRGTGVKNEQFF.